The clone carrying this T cell receptor beta chain was counted at least ten times. Its specificity is unknown. Unique molecular identifiers were used to barcode this TCRbeta library. A single record per CDR3 protein comes from TCRdb applying MiXCR to the PCR reads. The repertoire holds about 600,000 distinct CDR3 sequences, with approximately 13% as singletons. Germline CDR1 reads MNHEY; CDR2 reads SVGEGT. The CDR3 is made up of 17 amino acids. V was trimmed by 3 bases and J by 3 bases, leaving 17 bases between them. These data come from a study of T-cell reconstitution after alpha-beta-depleted transplantation in children. Study observations and caveats: The authors attributed T-cell counts and diversity one year after transplant mostly to newly produced T cells.

The TCR sequence derives from a male patient aged 10 to 17 who had a stem cell transplant for acute myeloid leukemia, so the T cells may come from the graft donor. This chain connects TRBV6-2 or TRBV6-3 to TRBJ2-2; D perhaps matches TRBD2 (6 bases). The starting material was PBMCs, mostly from graft donor cells, obtained 360 days after TCRalphabeta/CD19-depleted stem cell transplant. The CDR3 loop is CASSYGREWSHTGELFF. Written as DNA, the CDR3 is TGTGCCAGCAGTTATGGACGGGAGTGGTCCCACACCGGGGAGCTGTTTTTT.